The 3 T cell receptor beta chains reported below all come from one sample, sequenced in a study of blood T cell repertoires in COVID-19. Profiled with immunoSEQ multiplex PCR; TCRdb holds only in-frame clones, not every one. This table has around 250,000 clones, 75% to 90% appearing once. The sequencing sample was made of peripheral blood. The receptor set was obtained from a woman in her seventies with COVID-19, enrolled during active disease.

This clone was observed a few times. The J gene is TRBJ1-2, the V gene TRBV5-6; possible D gene TRBD1, 5 bases. V dropped 1 base and J dropped 2 bases, with 18 bases sitting between them. There are 17 residues in the CDR3. CDR1 and CDR2 from the germline V gene are SGHDT and YYEEEE. The CDR3 DNA is TGTGCCAGCAGCTTGATCAAGGGAGCGGGGGTGAACTATGGCTACACCTTC. This gives the protein CASSLIKGAGVNYGYTF.

The table lists this clone with a few counts. The rearrangement joins TRBV27 to TRBJ2-2, with 12 positions matching TRBD2. Losses at the gene ends were 6 bases for V and 5 bases for J; bases not matched to a gene: 1. This CDR3 is 14 amino acids long. Germline V gene sequence: CDR1 MNHEY, CDR2 SMNVEV (reference sequence). The CDR3 DNA follows: TGTGCCAGCAGAGGACTAGCGGGAACCGGGGAGCTGTTTTTT. This codes for CASRGLAGTGELFF.

The chain joins TRBV4-2 to TRBJ2-1; 10 bases agree with TRBD2. The CDR3 extends over 17 amino acids. J gave up 7 bases and V 4 bases, and 13 bases lay outside the gene matches. Germline V gene lookup returns CDR1 LGHNA and CDR2 YNFKEQ. The CDR3 DNA is TGTGCCAGCAGCCCTCAAACCGGGACTAGCGAGAAGAATGAGCAGTTCTTC. This codes for CASSPQTGTSEKNEQFF.